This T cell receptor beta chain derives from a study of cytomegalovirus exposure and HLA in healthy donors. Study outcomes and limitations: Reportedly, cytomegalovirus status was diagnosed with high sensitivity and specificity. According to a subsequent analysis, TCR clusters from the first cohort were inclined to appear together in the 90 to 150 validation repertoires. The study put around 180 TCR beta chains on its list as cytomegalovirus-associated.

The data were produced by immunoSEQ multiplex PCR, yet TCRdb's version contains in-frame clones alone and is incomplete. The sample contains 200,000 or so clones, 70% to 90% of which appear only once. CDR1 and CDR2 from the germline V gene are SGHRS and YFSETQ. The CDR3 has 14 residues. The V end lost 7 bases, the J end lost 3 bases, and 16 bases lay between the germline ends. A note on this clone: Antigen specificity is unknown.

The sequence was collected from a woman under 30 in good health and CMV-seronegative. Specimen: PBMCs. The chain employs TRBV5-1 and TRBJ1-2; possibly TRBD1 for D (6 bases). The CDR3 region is CASGSTGSDYGYTF. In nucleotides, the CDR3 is TGCGCCAGCGGATCAACAGGGTCTGACTATGGCTACACCTTC.